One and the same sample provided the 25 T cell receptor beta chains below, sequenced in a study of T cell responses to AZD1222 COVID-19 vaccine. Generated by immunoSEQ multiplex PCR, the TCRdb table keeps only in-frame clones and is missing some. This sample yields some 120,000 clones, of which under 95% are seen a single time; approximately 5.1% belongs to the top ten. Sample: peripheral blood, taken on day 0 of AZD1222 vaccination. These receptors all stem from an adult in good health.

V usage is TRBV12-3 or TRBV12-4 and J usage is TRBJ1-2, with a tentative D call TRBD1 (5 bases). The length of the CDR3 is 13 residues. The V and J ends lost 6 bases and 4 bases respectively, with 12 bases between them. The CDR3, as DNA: TGTGCCAGCAGCCCCGGTAGGGGCTATGGCTACACCTTC. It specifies CASSPGRGYGYTF.

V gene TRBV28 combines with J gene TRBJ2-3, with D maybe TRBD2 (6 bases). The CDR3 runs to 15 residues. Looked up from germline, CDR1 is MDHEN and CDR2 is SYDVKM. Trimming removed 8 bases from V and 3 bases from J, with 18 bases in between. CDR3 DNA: TGTGCCAGCGGCATGCCTCAGAGCGGGACAGATACGCAGTATTTT. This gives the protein CASGMPQSGTDTQYF. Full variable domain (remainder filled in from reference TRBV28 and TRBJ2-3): DVKVTQSSRYLVKRTGEKVFLECVQDMDHENMFWYRQDPGLGLRLIYFSYDVKMKEKGDIPEGYSVSREKKERFSLILESASTNQTSMYLCASGMPQSGTDTQYFGPGTRLTVL.

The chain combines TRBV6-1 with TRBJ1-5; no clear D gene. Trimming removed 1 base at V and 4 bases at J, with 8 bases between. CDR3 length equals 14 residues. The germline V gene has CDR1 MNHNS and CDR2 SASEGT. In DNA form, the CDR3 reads TGTGCCAGCAGTGAAGGGCCAGTTAATCAGCCCCAGCATTTT. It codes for CASSEGPVNQPQHF.

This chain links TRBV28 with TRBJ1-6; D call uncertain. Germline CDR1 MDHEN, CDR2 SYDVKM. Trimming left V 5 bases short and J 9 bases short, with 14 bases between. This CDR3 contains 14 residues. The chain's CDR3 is CASSMTNNISPLHF. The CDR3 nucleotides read TGTGCCAGCAGTATGACCAACAACATTTCACCCCTCCACTTT.

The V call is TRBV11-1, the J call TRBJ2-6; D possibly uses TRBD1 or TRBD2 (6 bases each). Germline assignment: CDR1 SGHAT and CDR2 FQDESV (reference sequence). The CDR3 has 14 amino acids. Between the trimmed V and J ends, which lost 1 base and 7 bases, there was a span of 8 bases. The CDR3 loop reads CASSLGGAANVLTF. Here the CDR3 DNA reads TGTGCCAGCAGCTTAGGGGGGGCTGCCAACGTCCTGACTTTC.

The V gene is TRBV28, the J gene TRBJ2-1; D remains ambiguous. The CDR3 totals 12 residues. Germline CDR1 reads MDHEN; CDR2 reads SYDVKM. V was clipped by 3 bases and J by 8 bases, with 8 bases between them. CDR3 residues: CASSLLRDEQFF. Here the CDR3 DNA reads TGTGCCAGCAGTTTGCTCCGGGATGAGCAGTTCTTC.

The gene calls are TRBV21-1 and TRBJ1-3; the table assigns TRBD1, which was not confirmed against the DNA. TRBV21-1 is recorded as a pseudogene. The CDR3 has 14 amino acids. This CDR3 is CASSNRDNGNTIYF. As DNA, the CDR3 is TGTGCCAGCAGCAATCGTGACAACGGAAACACCATATATTTT.

Here the CDR3 DNA reads TGTGCCAGCAGTGAAAACAGGGTTTGGACAGATACGCAGTATTTT. Its protein is CASSENRVWTDTQYF. The chain links TRBV6-1 to TRBJ2-3, with D possibly TRBD1 on 6 matching bases. Trimming pared 2 bases from V and 3 bases from J, leaving 12 bases between. CDR3 length: 15 residues. Germline CDR1 MNHNS, CDR2 SASEGT.

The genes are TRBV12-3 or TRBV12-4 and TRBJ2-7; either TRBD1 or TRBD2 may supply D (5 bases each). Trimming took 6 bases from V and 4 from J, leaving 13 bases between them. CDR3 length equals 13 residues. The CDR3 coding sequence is TGTGCCAGCAGGGCCGGGACCCCGTACGAGCAGTACTTC. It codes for CASRAGTPYEQYF.

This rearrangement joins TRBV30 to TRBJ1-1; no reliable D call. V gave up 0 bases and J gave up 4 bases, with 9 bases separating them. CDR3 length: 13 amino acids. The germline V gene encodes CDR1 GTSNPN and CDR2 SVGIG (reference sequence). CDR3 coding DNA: TGTGCCTGGAGTGTATTGGATGCCACTGAAGCTTTCTTT. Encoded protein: CAWSVLDATEAFF.

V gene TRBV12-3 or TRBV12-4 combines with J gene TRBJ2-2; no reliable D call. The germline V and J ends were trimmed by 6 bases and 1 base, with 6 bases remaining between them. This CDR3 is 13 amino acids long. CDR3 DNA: TGTGCCAGCAGGTCAGGGAACACCGGGGAGCTGTTTTTT. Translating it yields CASRSGNTGELFF.

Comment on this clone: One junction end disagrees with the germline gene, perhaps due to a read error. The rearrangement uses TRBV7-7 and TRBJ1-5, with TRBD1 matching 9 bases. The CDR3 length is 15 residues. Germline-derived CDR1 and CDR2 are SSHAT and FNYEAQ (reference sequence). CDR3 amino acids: CASSLGTGCNQPQHF. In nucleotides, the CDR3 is TGTGCTAGCAGCTTAGGGACAGGGTGCAATCAGCCCCAGCATTTT.

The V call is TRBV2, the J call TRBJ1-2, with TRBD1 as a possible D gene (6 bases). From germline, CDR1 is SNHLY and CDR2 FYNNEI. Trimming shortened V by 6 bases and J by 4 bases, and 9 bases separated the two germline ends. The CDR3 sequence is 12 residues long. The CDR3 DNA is TGTGCCAGCAGGGGAGGGGGCTATGGCTACACCTTC. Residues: CASRGGGYGYTF.

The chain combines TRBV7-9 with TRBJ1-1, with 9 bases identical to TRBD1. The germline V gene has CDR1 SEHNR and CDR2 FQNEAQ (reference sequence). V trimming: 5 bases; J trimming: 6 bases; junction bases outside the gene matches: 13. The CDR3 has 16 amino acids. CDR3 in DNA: TGTGCCAGCAGCGCGGTAACAGGGGGCGCGCGGGCTGAAGCTTTCTTT. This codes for CASSAVTGGARAEAFF.

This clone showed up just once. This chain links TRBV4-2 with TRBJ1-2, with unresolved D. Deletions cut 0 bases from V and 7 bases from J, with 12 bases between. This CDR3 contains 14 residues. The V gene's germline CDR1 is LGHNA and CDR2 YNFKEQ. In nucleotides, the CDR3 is TGTGCCAGCAGCCAAGATTCTGGCAGCGGTGGCTACACCTTC. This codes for CASSQDSGSGGYTF.

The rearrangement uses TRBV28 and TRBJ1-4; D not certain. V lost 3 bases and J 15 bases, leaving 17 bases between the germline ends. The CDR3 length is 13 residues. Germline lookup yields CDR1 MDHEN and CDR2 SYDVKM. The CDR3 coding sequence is TGTGCCAGCAGTTTCGAACTACTCCCTGTGGTGTTTTTT. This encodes CASSFELLPVVFF.

This chain's CDR3 is CASIRDGTGELFF. CDR3 sequence (DNA): TGTGCCAGCATTCGGGACGGCACCGGGGAGCTGTTTTTT. This chain connects TRBV2 to TRBJ2-2, with D possibly being TRBD1 or TRBD2 (5 bases each). This CDR3 is 13 amino acids long. Trimming stripped 7 bases from V and 4 bases from J, with 10 bases between. Per germline, CDR1 SNHLY and CDR2 FYNNEI.

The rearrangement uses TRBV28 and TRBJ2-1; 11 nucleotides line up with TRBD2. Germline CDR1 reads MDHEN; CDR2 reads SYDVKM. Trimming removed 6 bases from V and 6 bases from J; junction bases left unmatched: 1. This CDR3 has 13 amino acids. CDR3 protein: CASSGTSGNEQFF. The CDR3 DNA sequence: TGTGCCAGCAGCGGGACTAGCGGCAATGAGCAGTTCTTC.

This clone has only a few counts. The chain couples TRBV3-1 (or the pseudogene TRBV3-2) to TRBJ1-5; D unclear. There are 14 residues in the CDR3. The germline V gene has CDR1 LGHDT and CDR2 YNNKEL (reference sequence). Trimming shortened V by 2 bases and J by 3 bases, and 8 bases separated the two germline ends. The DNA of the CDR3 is TGTGCCAGCAGCCAATCTTCGATCAATCAGCCCCAGCATTTT. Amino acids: CASSQSSINQPQHF.

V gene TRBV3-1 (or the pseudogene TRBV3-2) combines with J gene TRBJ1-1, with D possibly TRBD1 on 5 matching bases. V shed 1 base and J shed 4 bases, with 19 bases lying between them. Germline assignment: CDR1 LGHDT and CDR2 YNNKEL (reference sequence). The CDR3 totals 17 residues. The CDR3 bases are TGTGCCAGCAGCCAAGGAGGCCCCTGGGGGGGGAGCACTGAAGCTTTCTTT. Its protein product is CASSQGGPWGGSTEAFF.

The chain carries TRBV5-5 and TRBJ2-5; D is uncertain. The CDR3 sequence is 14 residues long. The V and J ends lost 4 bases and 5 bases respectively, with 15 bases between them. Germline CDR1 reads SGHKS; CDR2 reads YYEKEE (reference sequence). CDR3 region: CASSRDPVGETQYF. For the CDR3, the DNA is TGTGCCAGCAGCCGTGATCCGGTTGGGGAGACCCAGTACTTC. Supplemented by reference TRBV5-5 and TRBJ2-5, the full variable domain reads DAGVTQSPTHLIKTRGQQVTLRCSPISGHKSVSWYQQVLGQGPQFIFQYYEKEERGRGNFPDRFSARQFPNYSSELNVNALLLGDSALYLCASSRDPVGETQYFGPGTRLLVL.

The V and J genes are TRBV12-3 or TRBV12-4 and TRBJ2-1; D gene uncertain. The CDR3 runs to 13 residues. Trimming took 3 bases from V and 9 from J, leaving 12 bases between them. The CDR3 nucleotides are TGTGCCAGCAGTTTCTCTAGTTCGGCTGAGCAGTTCTTC. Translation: CASSFSSSAEQFF.

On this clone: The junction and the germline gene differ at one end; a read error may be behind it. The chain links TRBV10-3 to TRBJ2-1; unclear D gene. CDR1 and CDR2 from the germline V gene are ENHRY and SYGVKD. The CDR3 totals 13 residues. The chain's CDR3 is CAISTSDGARLIF. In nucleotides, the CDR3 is TGTGCCATCAGTACCTCCGACGGAGCACGGCTTATCTTC.

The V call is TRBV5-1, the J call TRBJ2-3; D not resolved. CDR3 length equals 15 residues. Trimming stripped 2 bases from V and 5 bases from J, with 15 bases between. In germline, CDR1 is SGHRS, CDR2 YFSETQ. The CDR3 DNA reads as TGCGCCAGCAGCTTCGGCACTTTTCCTGGAGATACGCAGTATTTT. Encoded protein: CASSFGTFPGDTQYF.

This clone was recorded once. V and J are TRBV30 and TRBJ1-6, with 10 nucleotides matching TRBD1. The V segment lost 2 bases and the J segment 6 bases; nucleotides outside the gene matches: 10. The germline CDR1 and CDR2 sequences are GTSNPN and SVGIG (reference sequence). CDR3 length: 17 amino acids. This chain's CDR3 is CAWSSDRGLMVNSPLHF. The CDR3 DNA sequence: TGTGCCTGGAGTAGCGACAGGGGGCTTATGGTTAATTCACCCCTCCACTTT. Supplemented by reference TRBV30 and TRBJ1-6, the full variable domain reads SQTIHQWPATLVQPVGSPLSLECTVEGTSNPNLYWYRQAAGRGLQLLFYSVGIGQISSEVPQNLSASRPQDRQFILSSKKLLLSDSGFYLCAWSSDRGLMVNSPLHFGNGTRLTVT.